This is a list of T cell receptor beta chains from one sample in a study of graft-versus-host responses after intestinal transplantation. Clones were sequenced by immunoSEQ multiplex PCR, and TCRdb holds only the in-frame ones, with some missing. The table shows about 29,000 clones, with around 92% occurring only once. Sequencing was performed on PBMCs, taken about 65 days after intestinal transplant. These receptors originate from a human patient who received an intestinal transplant, so some T cells may come from the graft donor. Both conserved end residues are part of each CDR3. A D gene is named only where the DNA matches it firmly. Expanded clones get a size class; other rows say once, few or many, or leave the size out.

V	D	J	size	CDR3	DNA
TRBV7-9	-	TRBJ1-1	-	CASSLRLSEAFF	TGTGCCAGCAGCTTGAGGTTATCTGAAGCTTTCTTT
TRBV11-2	TRBD2	TRBJ2-1	-	CASSRLAGSSYNEQFF	TGTGCCAGCAGCCGACTAGCGGGTAGCTCCTACAATGAGCAGTTCTTC
TRBV27	-	TRBJ1-2	once	CASSPPAWEGYGYTF	TGTGCCAGCAGTCCACCCGCTTGGGAAGGGTATGGCTACACCTTC
TRBV5-6	-	TRBJ2-7	-	CASSFWGSPRSEQYF	TGTGCCAGCAGCTTTTGGGGATCCCCCCGGAGCGAGCAGTACTTC
TRBV2	-	TRBJ2-3	once	CASSGELLSTDTQYF	TGTGCCAGCAGTGGGGAACTTTTAAGCACAGATACGCAGTATTTT
TRBV27	TRBD2	TRBJ2-7	-	CASSFWTSGYSYEQYF	TGTGCCAGCAGTTTTTGGACTAGCGGATACTCCTACGAGCAGTACTTC
TRBV11-2	TRBD2	TRBJ2-5	-	CASSWTSGYQETQYF	TGTGCCAGCAGTTGGACTAGCGGATACCAAGAGACCCAGTACTTC
TRBV7-8	TRBD2	TRBJ2-7	-	CASSPTIAGEAYEQYF	TGTGCCAGCAGCCCGACGATAGCGGGAGAAGCCTACGAGCAGTACTTC
TRBV5-4	TRBD2	TRBJ2-5	-	CASSPHYWASGSETQYF	TGTGCCAGCAGCCCCCACTACTGGGCTAGCGGGAGTGAGACCCAGTACTTC
TRBV18	-	TRBJ2-7	-	CASSPGALYEQYF	TGTGCCAGCTCACCAGGGGCTCTTTACGAGCAGTACTTC
TRBV6-1	-	TRBJ1-2	-	CASSEAPGFYGYTF	TGTGCCAGCAGTGAAGCGCCAGGGTTCTATGGCTACACCTTC
TRBV19	-	TRBJ2-2	-	CASSMSKNTGELFF	TGTGCCAGTAGTATGAGCAAGAACACCGGGGAGCTGTTTTTT
TRBV11-3	-	TRBJ1-1	-	CASSLGSFTEAFF	TGTGCCAGCAGCTTGGGGTCATTTACTGAAGCTTTCTTT
TRBV11-3	-	TRBJ1-1	once	CASSLWGAEGTEAFF	TGTGCCAGCAGCTTGTGGGGGGCTGAAGGTACTGAAGCTTTCTTT
TRBV4-3	-	TRBJ1-1	-	CASSQDLPTPASDTEAFF	TGCGCCAGCAGCCAAGATCTACCCACGCCGGCATCGGACACTGAAGCTTTCTTT
TRBV12-5	TRBD2	TRBJ2-7	-	CASGLIAGGPGEQYF	TGTGCTAGTGGCCTGATAGCGGGAGGGCCAGGCGAGCAGTACTTC
TRBV7-9	TRBD1	TRBJ2-3	-	CASSLARDRGPADTQYF	TGTGCCAGCAGCCTGGCCCGGGACAGGGGTCCGGCAGATACGCAGTATTTT
TRBV29-1	-	TRBJ2-1	-	CSVRDTQYNEQFF	TGCAGCGTCCGGGACACGCAGTACAATGAGCAGTTCTTC
TRBV14	-	TRBJ2-7	-	CASSQGVGEDSYEQYF	TGTGCCAGCAGCCAAGGGGTGGGGGAGGACTCCTACGAGCAGTACTTC
TRBV6-5	-	TRBJ1-1	once	CASSPGANTEAFF	TGTGCCAGCAGTCCCGGGGCTAACACTGAAGCTTTCTTT
TRBV21-1	-	TRBJ1-5	once	CASTGVSNQPQHF	TGTGCCAGCACAGGGGTGAGCAATCAGCCCCAGCATTTT
TRBV6-5	-	TRBJ1-1	-	CATIGRGFAEAFF	TGTGCCACTATCGGTAGGGGTTTCGCTGAAGCTTTCTTT
TRBV27	TRBD2	TRBJ2-7	-	CASSPGTSGYEQYF	TGTGCCAGCAGCCCTGGGACTAGCGGCTACGAGCAGTACTTC
TRBV7-2	-	TRBJ2-1	-	CASSDRYEQFF	TGTGCCAGCAGCGACAGATATGAGCAGTTCTTC
TRBV7-8	-	TRBJ2-7	-	CASSPLSYEQYF	TGTGCCAGCAGCCCGTTGTCCTACGAGCAGTACTTC
TRBV6-9	TRBD2	TRBJ2-2	once	CASGGTSDTGELFF	TGTGCCAGCGGAGGGACTAGCGACACCGGGGAGCTGTTTTTT
TRBV19	TRBD2	TRBJ2-5	-	CASSIRAGGQGETQYF	TGTGCCAGTAGTATTCGAGCGGGGGGGCAGGGAGAGACCCAGTACTTC
TRBV11-3	-	TRBJ1-3	-	CASILGGGLSGNTIYF	TGTGCCAGCATCCTGGGGGGGGGCCTCTCTGGAAACACCATATATTTT
TRBV15	TRBD2	TRBJ2-7	-	CATSRKITSGGLSSYEQYF	TGTGCCACCAGCAGAAAAATTACTAGCGGGGGGCTAAGCTCCTACGAGCAGTACTTC
TRBV5-5	-	TRBJ2-5	-	CASSLIVRIETQYF	TGTGCCAGCAGCTTGATCGTACGGATCGAGACCCAGTACTTC
TRBV9	-	TRBJ2-5	-	CASSVQQGGGQETQYF	TGTGCCAGCAGCGTCCAGCAGGGGGGAGGCCAAGAGACCCAGTACTTC
TRBV2	TRBD1	TRBJ2-7	-	CASFGTGATYEQYF	TGTGCCAGCTTTGGGACAGGGGCCACCTACGAGCAGTACTTC
TRBV15	TRBD1	TRBJ1-5	once	CATSRDREGNQPQHF	TGTGCCACCAGTCGAGACAGGGAAGGCAATCAGCCCCAGCATTTT
TRBV4-1	-	TRBJ2-7	-	CASSQDPGENYEQYF	TGCGCCAGCAGCCAAGATCCTGGGGAGAACTACGAGCAGTACTTC
TRBV7-9	TRBD1	TRBJ2-1	-	CASSSFDRGDEQFF	TGTGCCAGCAGCTCATTTGACAGGGGAGATGAGCAGTTCTTC
TRBV2	TRBD1	TRBJ1-5	-	CASRAGTGGAQPQHF	TGTGCCAGCAGAGCCGGGACAGGGGGAGCGCAGCCCCAGCATTTT
TRBV28	-	TRBJ1-1	-	CASSFRGAITEAFF	TGTGCCAGCAGTTTCCGGGGGGCTATCACTGAAGCTTTCTTT
TRBV27	-	TRBJ2-4	-	CASSPLLGIQYF	TGTGCCAGCAGTCCTTTATTGGGCATTCAGTACTTC
TRBV7-9	-	TRBJ1-2	-	CASSLSDSPFEGYTF	TGTGCCAGCAGCTTGTCTGATTCTCCTTTTGAAGGCTACACCTTC
TRBV29-1	-	TRBJ1-2	-	CSVEGDGYTF	TGCAGCGTCGAGGGTGATGGCTACACCTTC
TRBV21-1	-	TRBJ1-5	-	CASSLPGWEWNQPQHF	TGTGCCAGCAGCCTTCCAGGTTGGGAGTGGAATCAGCCCCAGCATTTT
TRBV27	-	TRBJ1-1	-	CASSLWQQNTEAFF	TGTGCCAGCAGTTTATGGCAGCAGAACACTGAAGCTTTCTTT
TRBV5-1	TRBD1	TRBJ2-3	-	CASANDRAGDTQYF	TGCGCCAGCGCAAACGACAGGGCTGGAGATACGCAGTATTTT
TRBV5-1	TRBD2	TRBJ2-2	-	CASSLAERGPYTGELFF	TGCGCCAGCAGCTTGGCCGAGCGGGGGCCATACACCGGGGAGCTGTTTTTT
TRBV4-2	TRBD2	TRBJ2-3	-	CASSQDLAGGTDTQYF	TGTGCCAGCAGCCAAGATCTAGCGGGGGGCACAGATACGCAGTATTTT
TRBV7-9	TRBD2	TRBJ2-2	-	CASSWGGTGELFF	TGTGCCAGCAGCTGGGGGGGCACCGGGGAGCTGTTTTTT
TRBV13	TRBD1	TRBJ2-7	-	CASSGQGLDEQYF	TGTGCCAGCAGCGGACAGGGATTGGACGAGCAGTACTTC
TRBV6-5	TRBD1	TRBJ2-3	-	CASSWTGMTDTQYF	TGTGCCAGCAGTTGGACAGGGATGACAGATACGCAGTATTTT
TRBV7-7	TRBD2	TRBJ2-2	-	CASSSPSPGGDTGELFF	TGTGCCAGCAGCTCACCTAGCCCCGGGGGGGACACCGGGGAGCTGTTTTTT
TRBV9	-	TRBJ2-3	-	CASSVGVGSTDTQYF	TGTGCCAGCAGCGTAGGGGTGGGGAGCACAGATACGCAGTATTTT
TRBV7-9	-	TRBJ2-3	-	CASSPRRKWLEGADTQYF	TGTGCCAGCAGCCCACGCCGTAAGTGGTTGGAGGGTGCAGATACGCAGTATTTT
TRBV14	-	TRBJ2-1	-	CASSPLRVERRHNEQFF	TGTGCCAGCAGCCCCTTAAGGGTGGAGCGGCGACACAATGAGCAGTTCTTC
TRBV19	-	TRBJ2-3	-	CASRRDQSTDTQYF	TGTGCCAGTAGACGGGACCAAAGCACAGATACGCAGTATTTT
TRBV30	-	TRBJ2-2	-	CAWDPRGDTGELFF	TGTGCCTGGGACCCACGAGGGGACACCGGGGAGCTGTTTTTT
TRBV19	TRBD2	TRBJ2-7	once	CASSIGSGEGSYEQYF	TGTGCCAGTAGTATTGGTTCGGGGGAGGGCTCCTACGAGCAGTACTTC
TRBV27	TRBD2	TRBJ2-2	-	CASTEAGGYTGELFF	TGTGCCAGCACCGAAGCGGGAGGTTACACCGGGGAGCTGTTTTTT
TRBV19	-	TRBJ2-7	-	CASSIRLLDEQYF	TGTGCCAGTAGTATTAGACTCCTGGACGAGCAGTACTTC
TRBV4-1	-	TRBJ2-7	-	CASSQELGGLHEQYF	TGCGCCAGCAGCCAAGAGCTCGGGGGCTTGCACGAGCAGTACTTC
TRBV6-4	-	TRBJ2-6	-	CASSPGQSSGANVLTF	TGTGCCAGCAGCCCAGGACAATCCTCTGGGGCCAACGTCCTGACTTTC